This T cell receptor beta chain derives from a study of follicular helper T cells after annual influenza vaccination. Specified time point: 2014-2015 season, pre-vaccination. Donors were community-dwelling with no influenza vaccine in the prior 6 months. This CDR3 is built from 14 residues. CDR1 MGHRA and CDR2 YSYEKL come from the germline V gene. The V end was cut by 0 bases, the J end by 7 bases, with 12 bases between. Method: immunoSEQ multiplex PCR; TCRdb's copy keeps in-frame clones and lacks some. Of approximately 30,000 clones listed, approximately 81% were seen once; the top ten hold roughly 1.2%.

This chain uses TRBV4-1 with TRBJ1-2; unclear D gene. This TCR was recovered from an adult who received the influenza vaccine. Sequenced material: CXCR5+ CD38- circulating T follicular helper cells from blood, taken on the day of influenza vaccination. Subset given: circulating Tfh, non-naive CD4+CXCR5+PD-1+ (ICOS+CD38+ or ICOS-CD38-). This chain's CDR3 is CASSQERVLGGYTF. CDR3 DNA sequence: TGCGCCAGCAGCCAAGAGAGGGTGCTCGGTGGCTACACCTTC.